Below, one T cell receptor (beta chain) is given with its context. Its antigen is currently unknown. The CDR3 is 11 amino acids. V dropped 8 bases and J dropped 8 bases, with 9 bases sitting between them. The germline gives CDR1 SEHNR, CDR2 FQNEAQ (reference sequence). The data are from a study of lymphopenia after photon versus proton radiotherapy. Study outcomes and limitations: Post-nadir diversity loss with photons came from oligoclonal expansion, particularly CD8+ Temra cells. Photon-treated patients lost naive T cells and TCR diversity; proton-treated stayed stable. Larger post-nadir TCR diversity loss correlated inversely with survival in deceased patients.

Using immunoSEQ multiplex PCR, the repertoire was profiled, and TCRdb retains in-frame clones only, with some absent. The data show fewer than 70,000 clones, with 85% to 90% seen just once and under 14% held by the top ten. The sample consisted of peripheral blood, taken from a patient treated with proton-based radiotherapy. The chain combines TRBV7-9 with TRBJ1-4, with D unclear. The receptor's source is a man older than 75 with esophageal cancer. The CDR3: CASEVGEKLFF. CDR3 nucleotides: TGTGCCAGCGAGGTGGGGGAAAAACTGTTTTTT.